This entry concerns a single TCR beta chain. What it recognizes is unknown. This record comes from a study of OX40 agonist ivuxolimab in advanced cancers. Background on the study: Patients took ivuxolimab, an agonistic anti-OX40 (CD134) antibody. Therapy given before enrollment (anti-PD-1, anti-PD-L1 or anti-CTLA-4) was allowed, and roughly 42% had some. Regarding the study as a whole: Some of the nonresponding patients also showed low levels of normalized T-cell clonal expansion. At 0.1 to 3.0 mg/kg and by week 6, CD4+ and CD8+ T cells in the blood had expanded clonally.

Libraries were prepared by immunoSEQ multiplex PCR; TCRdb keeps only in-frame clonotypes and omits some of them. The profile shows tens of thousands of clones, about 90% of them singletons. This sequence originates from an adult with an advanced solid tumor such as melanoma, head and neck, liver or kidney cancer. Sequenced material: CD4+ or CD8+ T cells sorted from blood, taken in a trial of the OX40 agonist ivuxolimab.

In DNA form, the CDR3 reads TGTGCCAGCAGTCGACAGGGGGCGCAAGCAGATACGCAGTATTTT. This sequence encodes CASSRQGAQADTQYF. The chain couples TRBV2 to TRBJ2-3; 10 bases are a match to TRBD1. With 5 bases clipped from V and 4 bases from J, the junction kept 6 bases outside the gene matches. Germline V gives CDR1 SNHLY, CDR2 FYNNEI. This CDR3 comprises 15 residues.